The T cell receptor beta chain described here comes from a study of cytomegalovirus exposure and HLA in healthy donors. A multiplex PCR was run with 60 Vbeta primers and 13 Jbeta primers. Clones were read by immunoSEQ multiplex PCR, and TCRdb kept only the in-frame ones, dropping some. Of fewer than 250,000 clones detected, about 81% appear once; the ten largest clones hold 4.5% to 7%. Turning to this clone: Its antigen remains unknown.

Study-wide findings and caveats: Earlier analysis looked at TCR beta V segments, and most were productive about 90% or about 30% of the time.

CDR3 length: 14 residues. Germline assignment: CDR1 MGHRA and CDR2 YSYEKL. V gave up 0 bases and J gave up 2 bases, with 7 bases separating them. The sequence derives from a man aged 35 to 55 in good health and CMV-seropositive. The chain couples TRBV4-1 to TRBJ1-2, with D unresolved. The sequenced sample was PBMCs. The CDR3 is CASSQDLGNYGYTF. The CDR3 DNA reads TGCGCCAGCAGCCAAGATCTGGGCAACTATGGCTACACCTTC.